This T cell receptor beta chain came from a study of blood T cell repertoires in COVID-19. Repertoires were generated with immunoSEQ multiplex PCR, while TCRdb's copy carries only in-frame clones and drops some. The table lists 150,000 to 200,000 clones, just over 90% of them singletons, with just under 2% in the top ten. CDR1 ENHRY and CDR2 SYGVKD come from the germline V gene. The CDR3 runs to 14 residues. J lost 4 bases, V lost 5 bases, and 4 bases had no gene match. Input material: peripheral blood. The V gene is TRBV10-3, the J gene TRBJ1-1; the match to TRBD1 covers 10 bases. The source is a woman in her sixties or seventies with COVID-19, enrolled during active disease. The CDR3 region is CAISPGQGFTEAFF. The DNA of the CDR3 is TGTGCCATCAGTCCGGGACAGGGGTTCACTGAAGCTTTCTTT.